The 24 T cell receptor beta chains presented below share a single source sample, sequenced in a study of long-term antiretroviral therapy in people with HIV. Run at survey level, the immunoSEQ assay was version v3.0. TCRdb's table, derived via immunoSEQ multiplex PCR, lists solely in-frame clones and lacks some. This sample has around 31,000 clones, with about nine tenths found just once. The sample in question was unsorted PBMCs, obtained about 5 years before starting antiretroviral therapy. The receptors were sampled from a man aged 45-60 years with HIV.

J is TRBJ2-3 and V is TRBV28, with a weak D call TRBD1 (6 bases). V lost 5 bases and J 1 base, leaving 16 bases between the germline ends. Germline CDR1 MDHEN, CDR2 SYDVKM. The CDR3 loop spans 16 amino acids. In DNA, the CDR3 is TGTGCCAGCAGTCATGGGGGCGTTGGTGGCACAGATACGCAGTATTTT. It yields the protein CASSHGGVGGTDTQYF.

Only a few counts were recorded for this clone. J is TRBJ2-7 and V is TRBV5-3; 7 nucleotides agree with TRBD1. TRBV5-3 is sorted into the ORF group, with uncertain function. V gave up 0 bases and J gave up 3 bases; unmatched junction bases: 9. The CDR3 has 16 amino acids. For the CDR3, the DNA is TGTGCCAGAAGCTTGGTAAGGGGACAGCAGAACTACGAGCAGTACTTC. This codes for CARSLVRGQQNYEQYF.

Remarks on this clone: A read error may account for a junction end that differs from germline. The chain carries TRBV18 and TRBJ2-7; no reliable D call. This CDR3 is built from 14 residues. Germline values: CDR1 KGHSH, CDR2 LQKENI. The CDR3 is CASSPPSRQDGRSF. DNA for the CDR3: TGTGCCAGCTCACCACCGAGCCGGCAGGATGGCAGGAGCTTC.

The V and J genes are TRBV10-3 and TRBJ2-7; 7 nucleotides align to TRBD2. Germline trimming cut 3 bases from V and 0 bases from J; bases unmatched to any gene: 5. The length of the CDR3 is 15 residues. Germline assignment: CDR1 ENHRY and CDR2 SYGVKD. The CDR3 DNA reads TGTGCCATCAGTGAAGCGGGGACCCCCTCCTACGAGCAGTACTTC. It is translated as CAISEAGTPSYEQYF.

The gene calls are TRBV5-1 and TRBJ2-5; 14 nucleotides align to TRBD2. The V gene's germline CDR1 is SGHRS and CDR2 YFSETQ. The CDR3 has 16 residues. Unmatched junction bases numbered 7, after V lost 4 bases and J lost 5 bases. The CDR3: CASSPNGLAGGETQYF. For the CDR3, the DNA is TGCGCCAGCAGCCCGAACGGACTAGCGGGGGGTGAGACCCAGTACTTC.

J is TRBJ2-2 and V is TRBV5-1; TRBD2 aligns across 10 bases. The junction had 4 bases not matched to a gene; V was cut back by 2 bases and J by 3 bases. CDR3 length: 16 residues. Germline CDR1 SGHRS, CDR2 YFSETQ. The CDR3 protein is CASSFWTSGHTGELFF. The CDR3 nucleotides read TGCGCCAGCAGCTTCTGGACTAGCGGACACACCGGGGAGCTGTTTTTT.

This rearrangement joins TRBV6-1 to TRBJ2-7, with TRBD2 matching over 9 bases. In germline, CDR1 is MNHNS, CDR2 SASEGT. With 4 bases clipped from V and 2 bases from J, the junction kept 3 bases outside the gene matches. The CDR3 consists of 14 residues. The CDR3 region has the DNA TGTGCCAGCAGTGTGGCGGGAGGGCCCTACGAGCAGTACTTC. This sequence encodes CASSVAGGPYEQYF.

The genes are TRBV4-3 and TRBJ1-2, with 9 positions matching TRBD1. Germline V gives CDR1 LGHNA, CDR2 YSLEER. V shed 4 bases, J shed 4 bases, and the junction held 13 bases outside the gene matches. CDR3 length: 17 amino acids. CDR3 region: CASSPTGTGFNGYGYTF. The CDR3 DNA follows: TGCGCCAGCAGCCCTACCGGGACAGGGTTTAATGGCTATGGCTACACCTTC.

J is TRBJ2-2 and V is TRBV5-1; TRBD1 might be the D (5 bases). The CDR3 runs to 15 residues. The V gene's germline CDR1 is SGHRS and CDR2 YFSETQ. V shed 0 bases and J shed 3 bases, with 9 bases lying between them. The CDR3 reads CASSLGVGDTGELFF. The CDR3 DNA reads TGCGCCAGCAGCTTGGGGGTAGGGGACACCGGGGAGCTGTTTTTT.

This clone has just one count. V usage is TRBV5-1 and J usage is TRBJ2-3; the D is unclear. Deletions cut 1 base from V and 1 base from J, with 4 bases between. The CDR3 runs to 13 residues. From germline, CDR1 is SGHRS and CDR2 YFSETQ. The CDR3 bases are TGCGCCAGCAGCTTGTTTGGCACAGATACGCAGTATTTT. Translation gives CASSLFGTDTQYF.

The chain carries TRBV11-1 and TRBJ2-3; D is possibly TRBD1 (7 bases). CDR1 SGHAT and CDR2 FQDESV come from the germline V gene (reference sequence). This CDR3 comprises 18 residues. Trimming removed 5 bases at V and 6 bases at J, with 27 bases between. The CDR3 nucleotides are TGTGCCAGCAGCCCCCCCGCCGGGCCAGGGGGGTCGGGTGATACGCAGTATTTT. The encoded protein is CASSPPAGPGGSGDTQYF.

The rearrangement joins TRBV4-3 to TRBJ1-2; possible D gene TRBD1, 6 bases. V was shortened by 1 base and J by 9 bases, with 12 bases between the two germline ends. This CDR3 contains 13 residues. Germline CDR1 reads LGHNA; CDR2 reads YSLEER. CDR3 sequence reads: CASSQGYRDSYTF. The CDR3 region has the DNA TGCGCCAGCAGCCAAGGATACCGGGACAGCTACACCTTC.

The V and J genes are TRBV9 and TRBJ2-2, with D hard to call. The CDR3 is 17 residues long. The germline CDR1 and CDR2 sequences are SGDLS and YYNGEE. Trimming removed 4 bases at V and 0 bases at J, with 16 bases between. The CDR3 DNA reads as TGTGCCAGCAGCCCAAGTAACAGTCCCGCGAACACCGGGGAGCTGTTTTTT. This codes for CASSPSNSPANTGELFF.

The V gene is TRBV2, the J gene TRBJ2-7; 9 nucleotides align to TRBD1. The V gene end was trimmed by 6 bases and the J gene end by 2 bases; junction bases not matched to a gene: 5. The CDR3 loop spans 14 amino acids. From germline, CDR1 is SNHLY and CDR2 FYNNEI. The CDR3 protein is CASRLQGAPYEQYF. For the CDR3, the DNA is TGTGCCAGCAGACTACAGGGGGCACCCTACGAGCAGTACTTC.

The table lists this clone with a count of one. The rearrangement joins TRBV2 to TRBJ1-6; 7 bases align to TRBD1. Unmatched junction bases numbered 11, after V lost 6 bases and J lost 3 bases. The CDR3 is made up of 17 amino acids. Looked up from germline, CDR1 is SNHLY and CDR2 is FYNNEI. CDR3 amino acids: CASRVSRQGVYNSPLHF. CDR3 nucleotides: TGTGCCAGCAGGGTTTCCCGACAGGGAGTCTATAATTCACCCCTCCACTTT.

The V call is TRBV6-5, the J call TRBJ2-7; D possibly corresponds to TRBD1 (6 bases). Germline assignment: CDR1 MNHEY and CDR2 SVGAGI. V dropped 7 bases and J dropped 1 base, with 11 bases sitting between them. The CDR3 spans 13 residues. In DNA, the CDR3 is TGTGCCAGCACCTATCAGGGGTCCTACGAGCAGTACTTC. As protein: CASTYQGSYEQYF.

The rearrangement uses TRBV5-1 and TRBJ2-5; possible D gene TRBD1, 6 bases. This CDR3 is built from 14 residues. Trimming shortened V by 4 bases and J by 4 bases, and 14 bases separated the two germline ends. Germline V gene lookup returns CDR1 SGHRS and CDR2 YFSETQ. Written as DNA, the CDR3 is TGCGCCAGCAGCCGACAGGTAACTTCAGAGACCCAGTACTTC. It encodes CASSRQVTSETQYF. Complete variable domain (other parts from reference TRBV5-1 and TRBJ2-5): KAGVTQTPRYLIKTRGQQVTLSCSPISGHRSVSWYQQTPGQGLQFLFEYFSETQRNKGNFPGRFSGRQFSNSRSEMNVSTLELGDSALYLCASSRQVTSETQYFGPGTRLLVL.

The V and J genes are TRBV2 and TRBJ1-1; D remains unclear. The CDR3 contains 16 residues. Deletions cut 2 bases from V and 0 bases from J, with 13 bases between. From germline, CDR1 is SNHLY and CDR2 FYNNEI. CDR3 sequence reads: CASSERGGSMNTEAFF. CDR3 in DNA: TGTGCCAGCAGTGAACGTGGCGGATCGATGAACACTGAAGCTTTCTTT.

The genes are TRBV2 and TRBJ1-6, with no clear D. This CDR3 is 13 amino acids long. The germline V gene encodes CDR1 SNHLY and CDR2 FYNNEI. V lost 7 bases and J 7 bases, leaving 11 bases between the germline ends. The CDR3 loop is CASIFSLNSPLHF. The CDR3 DNA is TGTGCCAGCATCTTCTCCCTAAATTCACCCCTCCACTTT. Combining the CDR3 with reference TRBV2 and TRBJ1-6 gives the whole variable domain EPEVTQTPSHQVTQMGQEVILRCVPISNHLYFYWYRQILGQKVEFLVSFYNNEISEKSEIFDDQFSVERPDGSNFTLKIRSTKLEDSAMYFCASIFSLNSPLHFGNGTRLTVT.

The CDR3: CASSLWGGTQVSRRKLFF. The CDR3 DNA sequence: TGTGCCAGCAGTTTATGGGGAGGGACACAGGTGTCTAGGAGGAAACTGTTTTTT. V and J are TRBV28 and TRBJ1-4; tentatively, D is TRBD1 (6 bases). This CDR3 spans 18 amino acids. V lost 0 bases and J 11 bases, leaving 25 bases between the germline ends. The germline CDR1 and CDR2 sequences are MDHEN and SYDVKM.

The count of this clone is one. The chain links TRBV5-1 to TRBJ1-2; D perhaps matches TRBD1 (5 bases). V dropped 4 bases and J dropped 8 bases, with 24 bases sitting between them. The CDR3 has 16 amino acids. Germline V gene lookup returns CDR1 SGHRS and CDR2 YFSETQ. The CDR3 region is CASSAMTDGGARGYTF. CDR3 DNA sequence: TGCGCCAGCAGCGCCATGACGGACGGAGGGGCCAGAGGCTACACCTTC. Full variable domain (missing parts from reference TRBV5-1 and TRBJ1-2): KAGVTQTPRYLIKTRGQQVTLSCSPISGHRSVSWYQQTPGQGLQFLFEYFSETQRNKGNFPGRFSGRQFSNSRSEMNVSTLELGDSALYLCASSAMTDGGARGYTFGSGTRLTVV.

This chain uses TRBV28 with TRBJ1-2, with D uncertain. Germline V gene sequence: CDR1 MDHEN, CDR2 SYDVKM. The V gene lost 3 bases and the J gene lost 2 bases, with 19 bases spanning the gap. This CDR3 contains 17 residues. CDR3 protein: CASSFPRQFGSNYGYTF. The CDR3 bases are TGTGCCAGCAGTTTTCCCAGGCAATTTGGTTCAAACTATGGCTACACCTTC.

The chain uses TRBV19 and TRBJ2-5; TRBD1 agrees at 9 bases. In germline, CDR1 is LNHDA, CDR2 SQIVND (reference sequence). V was pared by 10 bases and J by 3 bases, with 15 bases of the junction left unmatched. This CDR3 spans 16 amino acids. The CDR3 nucleotides are TGTGCCACGTCACCCTACAGGGGGCGCGTGGAAGAGACCCAGTACTTC. This translates into CATSPYRGRVEETQYF.

This sequence joins TRBV7-9 and TRBJ2-1; no clear D gene. This CDR3 region has 14 residues. Trimming removed 6 bases from V and 0 bases from J, with 9 bases in between. Germline assignment: CDR1 SEHNR and CDR2 FQNEAQ (reference sequence). This chain's CDR3 is CASSPINSYNEQFF. The CDR3 DNA follows: TGTGCCAGCAGTCCAATAAACTCCTACAATGAGCAGTTCTTC.